Listed here is a single TCR beta chain. TCRdb's table, derived via immunoSEQ multiplex PCR, lists solely in-frame clones and lacks some. The sample includes about 1.5 million clones, more than 95% seen only once; the top ten take roughly 1.2%. The CD4+ fraction was divided into a CD45RA+ naive subset and a CD45RA-negative memory subset. The sample originates from a study of shared clonotypes between healthy human individuals. This CDR3 region has 14 residues. Trimming at V came to 0 bases and at J to 9 bases, leaving 5 bases not matched to a gene. CDR1 and CDR2 from the germline V gene are LGHNA and YSLEER.

The rearrangement uses TRBV4-3 and TRBJ2-1, with 7 bases aligning to TRBD2. Sequenced: naive CD4+ T cells sorted from blood. Described subset: CD45RA+ positively selected. This sequence was found in a man aged 25 to 40 in good health. Here the CDR3 reads CASSQDPTSSEQFF. The CDR3 DNA is TGCGCCAGCAGCCAAGATCCGACTAGCAGTGAGCAGTTCTTC.